This TCR beta chain was sequenced for a study of T cell repertoires in cytomegalovirus infection. Study background: A matching HLA type, together with CMV infection, was signaled by public TCR beta signatures.

MiXCR, run by TCRdb on the reads, gives a single entry per CDR3 protein. Of almost 500,000 distinct CDR3 sequences detected, roughly 12% appear once; the ten largest clones hold about 10%. The length of the CDR3 is 12 residues. Germline V gene sequence: CDR1 SNHLY, CDR2 FYNNEI. V shed 8 bases, J shed 5 bases, and the junction held 3 bases outside the gene matches. V gene TRBV2 combines with J gene TRBJ2-3; 8 bases line up with TRBD2. Sequencing was done on a sample of PBMCs. The origin of this receptor is a human donor in good health (CMV status not recorded). Some clones in this sample may be carry-over from other donors' samples. The DNA for the CDR3 is TGTGCCAGCCAACGGGGGGGAGATACGCAGTATTTT. Its protein is CASQRGGDTQYF.